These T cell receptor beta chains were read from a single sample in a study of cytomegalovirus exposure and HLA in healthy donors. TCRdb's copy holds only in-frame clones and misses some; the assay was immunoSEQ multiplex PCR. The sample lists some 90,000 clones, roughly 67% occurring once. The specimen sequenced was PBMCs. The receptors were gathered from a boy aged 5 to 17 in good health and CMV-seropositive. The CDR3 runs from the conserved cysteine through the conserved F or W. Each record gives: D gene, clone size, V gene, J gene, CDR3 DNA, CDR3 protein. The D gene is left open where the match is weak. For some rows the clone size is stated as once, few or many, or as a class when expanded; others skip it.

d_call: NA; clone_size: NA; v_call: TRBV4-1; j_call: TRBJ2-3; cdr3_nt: TGCGCCAGCAGCCAAGATGGGGCAGGGAGGCCCTCAGATACGCAGTATTTT; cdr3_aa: CASSQDGAGRPSDTQYF
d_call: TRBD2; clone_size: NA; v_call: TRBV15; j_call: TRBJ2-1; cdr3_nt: TGTGCCACCAGCAGAGAGGGACTAGCGGACAATGAGCAGTTCTTC; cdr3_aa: CATSREGLADNEQFF
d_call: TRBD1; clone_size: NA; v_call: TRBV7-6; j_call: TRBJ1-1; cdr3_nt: TGTGCCAGCAGCACCCCGGGACAGGGAACTGAAGCTTTCTTT; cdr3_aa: CASSTPGQGTEAFF
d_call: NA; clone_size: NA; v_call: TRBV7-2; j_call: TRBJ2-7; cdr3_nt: TGTGCCAGCAGCTTAGCAGGGAGCGAGCAGTACTTC; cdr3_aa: CASSLAGSEQYF
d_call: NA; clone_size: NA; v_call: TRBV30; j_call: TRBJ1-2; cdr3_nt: TGTGCCTGGAGTACACTACACAGGGCCGCTGGTGGCTACACCTTC; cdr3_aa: CAWSTLHRAAGGYTF
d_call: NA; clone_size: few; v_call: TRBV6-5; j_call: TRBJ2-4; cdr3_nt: TGTGCCAGCAGTTCCCTGGGGAGTGTAGCCAAAAACATTCAGTACTTC; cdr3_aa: CASSSLGSVAKNIQYF
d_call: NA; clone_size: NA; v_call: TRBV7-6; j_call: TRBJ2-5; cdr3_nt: TGTGCCAGCACACGAACCCCAGGGGCTCAGGAGACCCAGTACTTC; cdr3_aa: CASTRTPGAQETQYF
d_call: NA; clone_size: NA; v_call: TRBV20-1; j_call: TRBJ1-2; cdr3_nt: TGCAGTGCTCTCCGTGACTATGGCTACACCTTC; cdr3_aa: CSALRDYGYTF
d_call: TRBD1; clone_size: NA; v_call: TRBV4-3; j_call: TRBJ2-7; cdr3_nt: TGCGCCAGCAGCCAAGCGTCAGGGGGAACCGCCTACGAGCAGTACTTC; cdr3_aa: CASSQASGGTAYEQYF
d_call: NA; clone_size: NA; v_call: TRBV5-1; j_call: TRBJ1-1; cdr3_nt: TGCGCCAGCAAGGGGCAATCTTGGATGAACACTGAAGCTTTCTTT; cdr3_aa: CASKGQSWMNTEAFF
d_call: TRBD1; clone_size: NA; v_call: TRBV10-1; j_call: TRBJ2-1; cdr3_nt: TGCGCCAGCAGTGGTTCGACAGGGGGAGAAAGCTCCTACAATGAGCAGTTCTTC; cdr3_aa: CASSGSTGGESSYNEQFF
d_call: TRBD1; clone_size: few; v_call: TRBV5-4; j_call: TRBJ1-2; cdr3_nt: TGTGCCAGCAGTTTGGACAGGTCCTATGGCTACACCTTC; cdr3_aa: CASSLDRSYGYTF
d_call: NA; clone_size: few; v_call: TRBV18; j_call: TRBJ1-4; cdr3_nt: TGTGCCAGCTCACCAAGGGGGTTTGGTGAAAAACTGTTTTTT; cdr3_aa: CASSPRGFGEKLFF
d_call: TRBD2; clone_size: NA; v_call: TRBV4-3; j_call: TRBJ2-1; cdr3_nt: TGCGCCAGCAGCCAAGGCCTAGCGGGAGGGCCCTGGTACAATGAGCAGTTCTTC; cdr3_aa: CASSQGLAGGPWYNEQFF
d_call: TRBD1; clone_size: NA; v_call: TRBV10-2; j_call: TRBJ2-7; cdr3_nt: TGCGCCAGCAGCGTGGACAGGCTCTACGAGCAGTACTTC; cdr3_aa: CASSVDRLYEQYF
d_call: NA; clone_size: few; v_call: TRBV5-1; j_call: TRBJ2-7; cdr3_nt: TGCGCCAGCAGCTTGAATCGCTACGAGCAGTACTTC; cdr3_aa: CASSLNRYEQYF
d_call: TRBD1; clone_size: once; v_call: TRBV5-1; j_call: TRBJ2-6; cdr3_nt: TGCGCCAGCAGCCCCCAACAGGGGGCTGGCAACGTCCTGACTTTC; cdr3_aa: CASSPQQGAGNVLTF
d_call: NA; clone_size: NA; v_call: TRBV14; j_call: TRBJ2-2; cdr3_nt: TGTGCCAGCAGCCAAGACCTGAACACCGGGGAGCTGTTTTTT; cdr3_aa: CASSQDLNTGELFF
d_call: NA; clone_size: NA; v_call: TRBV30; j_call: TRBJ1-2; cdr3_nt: TGTGCCTGGAGCCCTTCTCAGGGACACACCATTAACTATGGCTACACCTTC; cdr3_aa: CAWSPSQGHTINYGYTF
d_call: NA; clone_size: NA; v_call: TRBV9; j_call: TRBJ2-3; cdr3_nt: TGTGCCAGCAGCGTAGGCAGGGGCACAGATACGCAGTATTTT; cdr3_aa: CASSVGRGTDTQYF
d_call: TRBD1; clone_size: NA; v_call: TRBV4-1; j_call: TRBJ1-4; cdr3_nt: TGCGCCAGCAGCCAAGTAGCGACAGGGATAGGAAAACTGTTTTTT; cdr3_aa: CASSQVATGIGKLFF
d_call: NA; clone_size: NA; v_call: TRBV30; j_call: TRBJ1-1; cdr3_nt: TGTGCCTGGAGCAGGGATAGAGTGGGCACTGAAGCTTTCTTT; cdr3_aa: CAWSRDRVGTEAFF
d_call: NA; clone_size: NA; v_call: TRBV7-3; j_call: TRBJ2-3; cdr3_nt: TGTGCCAGCATCCCCTTGTGGAGAAACACAGATACGCAGTATTTT; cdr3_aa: CASIPLWRNTDTQYF
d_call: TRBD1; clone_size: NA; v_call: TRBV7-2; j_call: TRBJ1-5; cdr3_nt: TGTGCCAGCAGCCATACCATGGAGACAGGGACCCAGCATTTT; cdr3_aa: CASSHTMETGTQHF
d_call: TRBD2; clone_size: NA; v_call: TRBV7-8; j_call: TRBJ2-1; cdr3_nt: TGTGCCAGCAGGGTAGCGGGAGGGGACGGGGGTGAGCAGTTCTTC; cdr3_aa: CASRVAGGDGGEQFF
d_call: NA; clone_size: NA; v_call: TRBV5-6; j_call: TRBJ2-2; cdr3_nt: TGTGCCAGCAGCTTGGGACTAGGTGATACCGGGGAGCTGTTTTTT; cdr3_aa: CASSLGLGDTGELFF
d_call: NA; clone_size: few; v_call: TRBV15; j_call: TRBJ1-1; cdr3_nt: TGTGCCACCAGCAGAACCAGGGTCGAGAACACTGAAGCTTTCTTT; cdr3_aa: CATSRTRVENTEAFF
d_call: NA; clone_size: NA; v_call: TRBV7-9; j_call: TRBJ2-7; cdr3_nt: TGTGCCAGCAGCCGGGGTGGCAGGTCCTACGAGCAGTACTTC; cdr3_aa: CASSRGGRSYEQYF
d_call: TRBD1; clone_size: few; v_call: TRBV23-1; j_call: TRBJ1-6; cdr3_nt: TGCGCCAGCAGTCAACGATTACAGGGGGGGAATAATTCACCCCTCCACTTT; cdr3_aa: CASSQRLQGGNNSPLHF
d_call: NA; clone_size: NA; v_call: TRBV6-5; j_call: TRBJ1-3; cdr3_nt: TGTGCCAGCAGTCGCTCCAGGGTCTCTGGAAACACCATATATTTT; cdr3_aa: CASSRSRVSGNTIYF
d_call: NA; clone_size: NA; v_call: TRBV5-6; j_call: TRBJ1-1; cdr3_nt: TGTGCCAGCAGGTCTGGACTTACGAACACTGAAGCTTTCTTT; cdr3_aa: CASRSGLTNTEAFF
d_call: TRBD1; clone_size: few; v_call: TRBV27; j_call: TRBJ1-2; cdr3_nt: TGTGCCAGCAGTTTACGGACAGGGAACTATGGCTACACCTTC; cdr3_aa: CASSLRTGNYGYTF
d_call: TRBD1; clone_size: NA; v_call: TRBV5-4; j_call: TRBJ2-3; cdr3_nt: TGTGCCAGCAGCTTGCCGGGACAGTTCGGCACAGATACGCAGTATTTT; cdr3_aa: CASSLPGQFGTDTQYF
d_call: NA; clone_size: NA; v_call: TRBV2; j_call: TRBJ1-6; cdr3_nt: TGTGCCAGCAGTCCCCATTACAAAGGGGAGGATTCACCCCTCCACTTT; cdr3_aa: CASSPHYKGEDSPLHF
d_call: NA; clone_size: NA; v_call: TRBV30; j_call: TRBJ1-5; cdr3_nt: TGTGCCTGGAGTGTCGGGGACAACCTCAATCAGCCCCAGCATTTT; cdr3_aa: CAWSVGDNLNQPQHF
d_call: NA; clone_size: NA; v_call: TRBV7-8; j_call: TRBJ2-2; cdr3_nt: TGTGCCAGCAGCCCCTTCCCCGGGGAGCTGTTTTTT; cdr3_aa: CASSPFPGELFF
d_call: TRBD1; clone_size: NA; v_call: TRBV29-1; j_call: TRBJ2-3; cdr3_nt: TGCAGCGTTGAGAGCCAGGGGGGCACAGATACGCAGTATTTT; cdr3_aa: CSVESQGGTDTQYF
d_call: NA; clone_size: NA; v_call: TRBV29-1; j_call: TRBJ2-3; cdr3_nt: TGCAGCGTGGGTCGGGGAGCAGATACGCAGTATTTT; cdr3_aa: CSVGRGADTQYF
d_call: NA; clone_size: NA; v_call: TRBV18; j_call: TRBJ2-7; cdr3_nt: TGTGCCAGCTCACCACCGGAGGGTATCACCTACGAGCAGTACTTC; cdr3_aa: CASSPPEGITYEQYF
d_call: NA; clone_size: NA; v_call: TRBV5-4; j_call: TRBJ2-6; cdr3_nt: TGTGCCAGCAGCCCGGAGGGACGGGGGACCTCTGGGGCCAACGTCCTGACTTTC; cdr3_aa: CASSPEGRGTSGANVLTF
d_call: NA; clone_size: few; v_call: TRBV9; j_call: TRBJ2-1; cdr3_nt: TGTGCCAGCAGCCTTCGGGGAGTGAATGAGCAGTTCTTC; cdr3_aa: CASSLRGVNEQFF
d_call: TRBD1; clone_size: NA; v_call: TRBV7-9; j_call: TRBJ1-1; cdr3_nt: TGTGCCAGCAGCTTAGGACAGGGGATGACTGAAGCTTTCTTT; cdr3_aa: CASSLGQGMTEAFF
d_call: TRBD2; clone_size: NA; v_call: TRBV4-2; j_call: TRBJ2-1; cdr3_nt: TGTGCCAGCAGCCAAGATCCTTCCGGGAGGACTCCCGAGCAGTTCTTC; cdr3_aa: CASSQDPSGRTPEQFF
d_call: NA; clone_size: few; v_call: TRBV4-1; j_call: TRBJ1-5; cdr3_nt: TGCGCCAGCAGCCAGTTACATAGCAATCAGCCCCAGCATTTT; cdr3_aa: CASSQLHSNQPQHF
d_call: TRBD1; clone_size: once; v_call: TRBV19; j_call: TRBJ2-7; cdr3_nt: TGTGCCAGTAGTACTCGACAGGGGGAAGAGCAGTACTTC; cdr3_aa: CASSTRQGEEQYF
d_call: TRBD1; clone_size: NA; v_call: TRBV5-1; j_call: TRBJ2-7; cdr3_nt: TGCGCCAGCAGCTTGGAGGACAGGCTCTACGAGCAGTACTTC; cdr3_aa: CASSLEDRLYEQYF
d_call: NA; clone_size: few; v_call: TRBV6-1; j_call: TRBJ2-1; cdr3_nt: TGTGCCAGCAGTGACAGGGGCCGGTGGGGCAATGAGCAGTTCTTC; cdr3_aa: CASSDRGRWGNEQFF